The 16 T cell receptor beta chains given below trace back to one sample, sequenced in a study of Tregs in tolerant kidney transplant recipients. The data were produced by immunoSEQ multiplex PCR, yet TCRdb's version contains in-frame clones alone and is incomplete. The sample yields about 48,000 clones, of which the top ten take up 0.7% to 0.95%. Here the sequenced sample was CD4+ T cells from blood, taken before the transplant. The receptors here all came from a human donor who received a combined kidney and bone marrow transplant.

The CDR3 bases that were read are TGTGCCTGGAGTGGGACTAGTGTCAATGAG. Its translation is CAWSGTSVNE. The whole CDR3 reads CAWSGTSVNEQFF. V is TRBV30 and J is TRBJ2-1, with TRBD2 identical over 7 bases. The read terminates 3 residues before the CDR3 end, so the remaining end is supplied by the germline J gene. CDR1 is GTSNPN, CDR2 SVGIG, per germline (reference sequence). The CDR3 contains 13 residues. The ends lost 1 base at V and 6 bases at J; junction bases unmatched: 3.

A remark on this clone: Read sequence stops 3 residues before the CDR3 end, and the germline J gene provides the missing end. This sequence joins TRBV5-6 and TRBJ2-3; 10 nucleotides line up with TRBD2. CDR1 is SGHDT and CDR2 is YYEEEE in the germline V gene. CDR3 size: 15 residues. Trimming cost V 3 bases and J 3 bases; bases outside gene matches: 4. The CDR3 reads CASSYGLAVTDTQYF. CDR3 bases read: TGTGCCAGCAGCTACGGACTAGCGGTTACAGATACG.

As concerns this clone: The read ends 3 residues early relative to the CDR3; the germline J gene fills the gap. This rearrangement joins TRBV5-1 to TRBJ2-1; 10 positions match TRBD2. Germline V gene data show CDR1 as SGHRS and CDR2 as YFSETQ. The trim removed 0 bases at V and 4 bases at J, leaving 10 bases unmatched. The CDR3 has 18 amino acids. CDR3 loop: CASSLATVGLAEYNEQFF. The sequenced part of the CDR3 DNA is TGCGCCAGCAGCTTGGCGACAGTAGGACTAGCGGAGTACAATGAG.

CDR3 bases read: TGTGCCTGGAGTTTAGCGGGAGGGCACGAG. It translates to CAWSLAGGHE. The entire CDR3 is CAWSLAGGHEQYF. The genes are TRBV30 and TRBJ2-7, with 11 positions matching TRBD2. Read sequence stops 3 residues before the CDR3 end, and the germline J gene provides the missing end. J gave up 5 bases and V 2 bases, and 2 bases lay outside the gene matches. The CDR3 totals 13 residues. Per germline, CDR1 GTSNPN and CDR2 SVGIG (reference sequence).

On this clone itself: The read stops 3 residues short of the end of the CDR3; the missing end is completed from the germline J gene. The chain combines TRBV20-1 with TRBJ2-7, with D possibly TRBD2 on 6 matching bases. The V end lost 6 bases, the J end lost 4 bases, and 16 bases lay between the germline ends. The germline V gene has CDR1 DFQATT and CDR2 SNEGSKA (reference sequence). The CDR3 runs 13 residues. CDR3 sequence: CSASPGLLYEQYF. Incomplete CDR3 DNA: TGCAGTGCATCACCGGGACTCCTATACGAG.

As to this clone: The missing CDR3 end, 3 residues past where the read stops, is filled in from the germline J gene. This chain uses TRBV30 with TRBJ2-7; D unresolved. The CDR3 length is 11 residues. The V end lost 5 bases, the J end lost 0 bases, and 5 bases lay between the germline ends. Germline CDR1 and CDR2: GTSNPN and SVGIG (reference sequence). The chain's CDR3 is CAWGSSYEQYF. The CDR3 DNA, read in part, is TGTGCCTGGGGCAGCTCCTACGAG.

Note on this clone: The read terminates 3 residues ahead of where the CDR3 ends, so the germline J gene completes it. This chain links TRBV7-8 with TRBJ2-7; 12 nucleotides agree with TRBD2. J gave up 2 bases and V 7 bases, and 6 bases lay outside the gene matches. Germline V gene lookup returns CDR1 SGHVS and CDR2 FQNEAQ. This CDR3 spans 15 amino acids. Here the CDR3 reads CASTPSGRGTYEQYF. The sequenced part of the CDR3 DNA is TGTGCCAGCACCCCTAGCGGGAGGGGGACCTACGAG.

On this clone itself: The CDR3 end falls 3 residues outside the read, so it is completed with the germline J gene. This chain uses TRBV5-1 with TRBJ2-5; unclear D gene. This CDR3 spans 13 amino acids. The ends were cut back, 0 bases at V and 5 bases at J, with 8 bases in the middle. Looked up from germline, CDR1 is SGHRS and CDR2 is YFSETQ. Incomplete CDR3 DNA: TGCGCCAGCAGCTTGGCAGGATGGGAGACC. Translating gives CASSLAGWET. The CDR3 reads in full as CASSLAGWETQYF.

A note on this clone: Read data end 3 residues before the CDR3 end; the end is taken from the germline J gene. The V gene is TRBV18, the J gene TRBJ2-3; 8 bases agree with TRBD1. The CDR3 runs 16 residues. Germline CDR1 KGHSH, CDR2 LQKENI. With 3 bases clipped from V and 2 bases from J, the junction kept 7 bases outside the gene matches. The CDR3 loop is CASSPGQGLNTDTQYF. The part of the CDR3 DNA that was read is TGTGCCAGCTCACCTGGACAGGGCCTAAACACAGATACG.

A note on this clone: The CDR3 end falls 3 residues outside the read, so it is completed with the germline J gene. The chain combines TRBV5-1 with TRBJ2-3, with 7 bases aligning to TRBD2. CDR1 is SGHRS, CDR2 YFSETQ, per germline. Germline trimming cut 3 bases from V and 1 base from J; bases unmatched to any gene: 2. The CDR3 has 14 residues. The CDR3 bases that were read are TGCGCCAGCAGCTCGGCGGGGGGCACAGATACG. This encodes CASSSAGGTDT. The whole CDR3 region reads CASSSAGGTDTQYF.

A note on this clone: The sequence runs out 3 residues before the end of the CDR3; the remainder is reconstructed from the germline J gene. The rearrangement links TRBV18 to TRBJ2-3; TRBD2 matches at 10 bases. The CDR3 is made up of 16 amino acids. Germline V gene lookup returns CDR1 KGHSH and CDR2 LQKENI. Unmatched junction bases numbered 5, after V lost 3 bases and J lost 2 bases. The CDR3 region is CASSPALAGDTDTQYF. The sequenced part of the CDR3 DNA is TGTGCCAGCTCACCGGCGCTAGCGGGAGACACAGATACG.

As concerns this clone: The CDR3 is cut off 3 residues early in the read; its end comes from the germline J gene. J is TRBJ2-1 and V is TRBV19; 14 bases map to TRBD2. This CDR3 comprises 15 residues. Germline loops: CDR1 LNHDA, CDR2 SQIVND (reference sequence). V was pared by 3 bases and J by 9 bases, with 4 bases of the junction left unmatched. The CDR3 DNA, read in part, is TGTGCCAGTAGTATTGGACTAGCGGGAGGATTTGAG. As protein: CASSIGLAGGFE. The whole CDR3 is CASSIGLAGGFEQFF.

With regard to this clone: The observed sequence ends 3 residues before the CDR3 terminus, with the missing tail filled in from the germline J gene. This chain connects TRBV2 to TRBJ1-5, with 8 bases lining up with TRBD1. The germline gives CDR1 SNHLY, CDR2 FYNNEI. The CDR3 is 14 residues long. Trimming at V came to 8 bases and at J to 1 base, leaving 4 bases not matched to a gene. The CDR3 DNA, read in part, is TGTGCCAGCGGCCGGGACAGGAGCAATCAGCCC. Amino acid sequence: CASGRDRSNQP. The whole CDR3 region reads CASGRDRSNQPQHF. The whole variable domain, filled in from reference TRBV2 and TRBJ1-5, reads EPEVTQTPSHQVTQMGQEVILRCVPISNHLYFYWYRQILGQKVEFLVSFYNNEISEKSEIFDDQFSVERPDGSNFTLKIRSTKLEDSAMYFCASGRDRSNQPQHFGDGTRLSIL.

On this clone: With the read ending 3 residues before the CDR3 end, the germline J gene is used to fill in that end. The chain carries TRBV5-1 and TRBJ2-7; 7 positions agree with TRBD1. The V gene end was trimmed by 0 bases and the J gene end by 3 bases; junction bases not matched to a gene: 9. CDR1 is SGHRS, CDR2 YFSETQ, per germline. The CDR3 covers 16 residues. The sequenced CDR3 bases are TGCGCCAGCAGCTTGGAGACCGGCAGGGGGTTCTACGAG. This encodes CASSLETGRGFYE. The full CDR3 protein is CASSLETGRGFYEQYF.

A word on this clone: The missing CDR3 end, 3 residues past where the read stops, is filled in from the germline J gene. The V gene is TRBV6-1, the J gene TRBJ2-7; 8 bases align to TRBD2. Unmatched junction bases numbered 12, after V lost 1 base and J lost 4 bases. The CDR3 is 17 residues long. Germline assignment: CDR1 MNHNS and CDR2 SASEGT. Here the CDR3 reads CASSEGSAGGRSYEQYF. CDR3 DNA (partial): TGTGCCAGCAGTGAAGGATCTGCGGGAGGCCGGTCTTACGAG.

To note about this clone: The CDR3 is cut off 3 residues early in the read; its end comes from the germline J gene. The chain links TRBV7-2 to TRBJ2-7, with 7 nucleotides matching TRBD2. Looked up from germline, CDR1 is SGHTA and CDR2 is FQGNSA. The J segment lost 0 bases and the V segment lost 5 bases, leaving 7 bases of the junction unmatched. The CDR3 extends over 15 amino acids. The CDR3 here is CASSIQAGNSYEQYF. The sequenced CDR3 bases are TGTGCCAGCAGCATACAAGCGGGAAACTCCTACGAG.